Included here is one T cell receptor beta chain sequence, with context. What it binds is unknown. Sequenced by immunoSEQ multiplex PCR; TCRdb stores in-frame clones only, minus some. The sample lists some 73,000 clones, roughly 79% occurring once. This record comes from a study of radiotherapy plus CTLA-4 blockade in lung cancer. Study-level points and caveats: In blood, early T cell clone dynamics reportedly predicted response best, together with interferon-beta. TCR clones from tumors expanded in blood after radiotherapy plus ipilimumab.

People whose metastatic non-small-cell lung cancer was chemo-refractory got focal radiation along with CTLA-4 blockade by ipilimumab. The CDR3 is 15 residues long. With V trimmed by 5 bases and J by 2 bases, 9 bases remained unmatched. Germline V gene sequence: CDR1 SGDLS, CDR2 YYNGEE. The gene calls are TRBV9 and TRBJ1-2, with 7 bases matching TRBD1. The input for sequencing was peripheral blood, taken from a patient treated with radiotherapy plus ipilimumab. The source of this sequence is a human donor with non-small cell lung cancer whose response to radiotherapy plus ipilimumab could not be evaluated. Some clones in this sample may be carry-over from other donors' samples. The CDR3 loop reads CASRGGGQANYGYTF. The CDR3 bases are TGTGCCAGCAGAGGGGGTGGACAGGCAAACTATGGCTACACCTTC.